Listed below are T cell receptor beta chains from one sample, sequenced in a study of T cells after yellow fever vaccination. MiXCR, applied by TCRdb to the 5' RACE reads, yields one record per CDR3 protein. The table lists about 340,000 distinct CDR3 sequences, about 12% of them singletons. The sample here was CD4+ T cells sorted from PBMCs, taken 15 days after the yellow fever booster vaccination. The source is a man younger than 35 who received the YFV17D yellow fever vaccine. Both conserved end residues are part of each CDR3. The D gene is left open where the match is weak. Size is stated for part of the rows, as once, few or many counts, or as a class when the clone is expanded.

d_call | cdr3_length | clone_size | j_call | v_call | cdr3_nt | cdr3_aa
- | 15 | many | TRBJ2-4 | TRBV6-2/TRBV6-3 | TGTGCCAGCCACCCCTTGTCCGCGCCAAAAAACATTCAGTACTTC | CASHPLSAPKNIQYF
- | 14 | - | TRBJ1-1 | TRBV7-2 | TGTGCCAGCAGCCCGAGGTGGGGGAACGCTGAAGCTTTCTTT | CASSPRWGNAEAFF
- | 16 | few | TRBJ2-5 | TRBV5-1 | TGCGCCAGCAGCTCAAATGGGCAGGGTTCGGGAGAGACCCAGTACTTC | CASSSNGQGSGETQYF
- | 12 | - | TRBJ1-2 | TRBV20-1 | TGCAGTGCTAGAGATGGGAACGCCGGCTACACCTTC | CSARDGNAGYTF
TRBD2 | 16 | few | TRBJ2-1 | TRBV18 | TGTGCCAGCTCCCCGCGTGCCAGCGGGGGGGCTCTTGAGCAGTTCTTC | CASSPRASGGALEQFF
- | 14 | - | TRBJ1-3 | TRBV7-9 | TGTGCCAGCAGCTTAGCAGCCTCCGGAAACACCATATATTTT | CASSLAASGNTIYF
- | 12 | few | TRBJ2-3 | TRBV12-3/TRBV12-4 | TGTGCCAGCAGTTTGGGGGGTAAAACGCAGTATTTT | CASSLGGKTQYF
- | 16 | - | TRBJ1-2 | TRBV18 | TGTGCCAGCTCACCAGGGGTTTCGGGGAGCACCTATGGCTACACCTTC | CASSPGVSGSTYGYTF
- | 15 | few | TRBJ1-5 | TRBV7-2 | TGTGCCAGCAGCTATACAGGGAGTAGCAATCAGCCCCAGCATTTT | CASSYTGSSNQPQHF
- | 15 | - | TRBJ1-5 | TRBV6-5 | TGTGCCAGCAGTTACCTTGGAGGGGGGAACCAGCCCCAGCATTTT | CASSYLGGGNQPQHF
- | 12 | - | TRBJ1-5 | TRBV6-2/TRBV6-3 | TGTGCCAGCGGCAGGGCAAATCAGCCCCAGCATTTT | CASGRANQPQHF
- | 15 | - | TRBJ1-6 | TRBV6-5 | TGTGCCACCACTGGGCGGGGGGTAGCGGATTCACCCCTCCACTTT | CATTGRGVADSPLHF
- | 14 | many | TRBJ2-3 | TRBV7-2 | TGTGCCAGCAGCCTAGCTTTGGGACCAGATACGCAGTATTTT | CASSLALGPDTQYF
- | 13 | - | TRBJ1-2 | TRBV20-1 | TGCAGTGCTAGTCAGGGCTTTAACTATGGCTACACCTTC | CSASQGFNYGYTF
- | 12 | - | TRBJ2-1 | TRBV14 | TGTGCCAGCAGCCAATGGGGCAGTCAGCAGTTCTTC | CASSQWGSQQFF
- | 13 | - | TRBJ2-1 | TRBV19 | TGTGCCAGTAGTATTGGAGGGAATAATGAGCAGTTCTTC | CASSIGGNNEQFF
TRBD1 | 16 | - | TRBJ1-2 | TRBV5-1 | TGCGCCAGCAGCTGGGGGTTTCCGGGACAGGGGAATGGCTACACCTTC | CASSWGFPGQGNGYTF
TRBD1 | 16 | - | TRBJ2-2 | TRBV4-2 | TGTGCCAGCAGCCAAGAGGCACAGGGGTACACCGGGGAGCTGTTTTTT | CASSQEAQGYTGELFF
TRBD1 | 15 | - | TRBJ1-2 | TRBV6-5 | TGTGCCAGCAGATACACCGGGACAGCCAGAGATGGCTACACCTTC | CASRYTGTARDGYTF
TRBD1 | 14 | - | TRBJ2-2 | TRBV7-2 | TGTGCCAGCAGCGAGACAGGGGGTACCGGGGAGCTGTTTTTT | CASSETGGTGELFF
- | 15 | - | TRBJ2-5 | TRBV12-3/TRBV12-4 | TGTGCCAGCAGTTTTTATAACAGGGCCCAAGAGACCCAGTACTTC | CASSFYNRAQETQYF
TRBD1 | 14 | - | TRBJ1-6 | TRBV20-1 | TGCAGTGCTAGACGGGACAGGGTGGATTCACCCCTCCACTTT | CSARRDRVDSPLHF
- | 18 | - | TRBJ2-3 | TRBV6-5 | TGTGCCAGCAGTTACTCAATCGTTCGGTCTATCGGGGCAGATACGCAGTATTTT | CASSYSIVRSIGADTQYF
- | 17 | - | TRBJ2-5 | TRBV9 | TGTGCCAGCAGCGTAGTGGGTAGTGACCGTCCCCAAGAGACCCAGTACTTC | CASSVVGSDRPQETQYF
- | 14 | - | TRBJ1-1 | TRBV9 | TGTGCCAGCAGCGTAGACCCGCACCCCCCTGAAGCTTTCTTT | CASSVDPHPPEAFF
- | 12 | - | TRBJ1-1 | TRBV10-3 | TGTGCCATCAGTGAAGGACAGAAGGGAGCTTTCTTT | CAISEGQKGAFF
TRBD1 | 16 | - | TRBJ2-1 | TRBV5-1 | TGCGCCAGCAGCTTGGTTCGCGGGACAGGGGTCAATGAGCAGTTCTTC | CASSLVRGTGVNEQFF
TRBD1 | 16 | few | TRBJ2-4 | TRBV20-1 | TGCAGTGCCCGACTAGAATCCAGGGGGCGAACGGACATTCAGTACTTC | CSARLESRGRTDIQYF
- | 17 | few | TRBJ2-3 | TRBV4-2 | TGTGCCAGCAGCCTCCAGAGGGTTCGGGGACTCACAGATACGCAGTATTTT | CASSLQRVRGLTDTQYF
- | 17 | few | TRBJ1-4 | TRBV4-1 | TGCGCCAGCAGCCGGAACCTCCAGGGTGCAACTAATGAAAAACTGTTTTTT | CASSRNLQGATNEKLFF
- | 15 | - | TRBJ2-6 | TRBV5-1 | TGCGCCAGCAGCAACGACAGAATTGGGGCCAACGTCCTGACTTTC | CASSNDRIGANVLTF
- | 12 | - | TRBJ2-2 | TRBV12-3/TRBV12-4 | TGTGCGGACAGAACGAACACCGGGGAGCTGTTTTTT | CADRTNTGELFF
TRBD2 | 15 | few | TRBJ2-3 | TRBV14 | TGTGCCAGCAGCCCGCGGGGGACTCGCACAGATACGCAGTATTTT | CASSPRGTRTDTQYF
TRBD1 | 15 | few | TRBJ1-3 | TRBV7-2 | TGTGCCAGCAGCTTTGATACAGGGGCTGGAAACACCATATATTTT | CASSFDTGAGNTIYF
- | 14 | - | TRBJ2-3 | TRBV7-9 | TGTGCCAGCAGCTTACCAGCGGGTTCAGATACGCAGTATTTT | CASSLPAGSDTQYF
- | 13 | many | TRBJ1-2 | TRBV4-2 | TGTGCCAGCAGCCAAGATAAATTCTATGGCTACACCTTC | CASSQDKFYGYTF
- | 15 | - | TRBJ1-2 | TRBV4-2 | TGTGCCAGCAGCCCCCGCGAGGGGACAATGGTGGGCTACACCTTC | CASSPREGTMVGYTF
- | 15 | - | TRBJ2-7 | TRBV5-1 | TGCGCCAGCAGCTTGGGCGGAACGGGGCCCTACGAGCAGTACTTC | CASSLGGTGPYEQYF
- | 15 | - | TRBJ1-6 | TRBV6-5 | TGTGCCAGCAGATACGGCAGAAGACGGAATTCACCCCTCCCCTTT | CASRYGRRRNSPLPF
TRBD2 | 14 | - | TRBJ2-1 | TRBV7-9 | TGTGCCAGCAGTCCCCGGGGGGGCCTGGGTGAGCAGTTCTTC | CASSPRGGLGEQFF
TRBD1 | 16 | - | TRBJ2-2 | TRBV7-3 | TGTGCCAGCAGGTTGCGGGACAGGGGGAAATTCGGGGAGCTGTTTTTT | CASRLRDRGKFGELFF
- | 14 | many | TRBJ1-1 | TRBV29-1 | TGCAGCGTTGGAGGAGGGAGGGGGGACACTGAAGCTTTCTTT | CSVGGGRGDTEAFF
TRBD1 | 14 | few | TRBJ1-1 | TRBV7-9 | TGTGCCAGCAGCTTAACAGGGGGCTCGGGTGAAGCTTTCTTT | CASSLTGGSGEAFF
- | 15 | - | TRBJ2-2 | TRBV7-2 | TGTGCCAGCAGCTTAGATACGGGGCGGACCGGGGAGCTGTTTTTT | CASSLDTGRTGELFF
- | 16 | - | TRBJ2-2 | TRBV5-4 | TGTGCCAGCAGACCAAAGGACAGCGCGAACACCGGGGAGCTGTTTTTT | CASRPKDSANTGELFF
TRBD1 | 14 | few | TRBJ1-2 | TRBV5-1 | TGCGCCAGCAGCGCAGGGGACAGGAGGACGGGCTACACCTTC | CASSAGDRRTGYTF
- | 13 | - | TRBJ2-5 | TRBV7-2 | TGTGCCAGCAGCTACCAGGGTCGGGAGACCCAGTACTTC | CASSYQGRETQYF
- | 13 | - | TRBJ2-3 | TRBV14 | TGTGCCAGCAGCCAAGATTTGCGGGATACGCAGTATTTT | CASSQDLRDTQYF
TRBD1 | 16 | - | TRBJ1-6 | TRBV7-9 | TGTGCCAGCAGCCTTAAAGGACAGGGAGTCGCTTCACCCCTCCACTTT | CASSLKGQGVASPLHF
TRBD2 | 14 | - | TRBJ2-7 | TRBV5-4 | TGTGCCAGCAGCGGACCGGGACTAGACGGCGAGCAGTACTTC | CASSGPGLDGEQYF
- | 14 | - | TRBJ1-2 | TRBV25-1 | TGTGCCAGCAGTGAATTGCTACAGGGTCATGGCTACACCTTC | CASSELLQGHGYTF
- | 14 | few | TRBJ1-1 | TRBV18 | TGTGCCAGCTTCCCTCACCCCGTGAACACTGAAGCTTTCTTT | CASFPHPVNTEAFF
- | 14 | few | TRBJ1-2 | TRBV7-2 | TGTGCCAGCAACAATGGGGGCAGCCCTTATGGCTACACCTTC | CASNNGGSPYGYTF
TRBD2 | 13 | few | TRBJ2-5 | TRBV3-1 | TGTGCCAGCAGCCAAGGCGGGAGGGAGACCCAGTACTTC | CASSQGGRETQYF
TRBD2 | 17 | few | TRBJ2-1 | TRBV7-6 | TGTGCCAGCAGCCGATCTCCGACTAGCGGGCGGAACAATGAGCAGTTCTTC | CASSRSPTSGRNNEQFF
- | 15 | many | TRBJ1-1 | TRBV5-1 | TGCGCCAGCAGCCAGGGACGGACCTCGAACACTGAAGCTTTCTTT | CASSQGRTSNTEAFF
TRBD1 | 16 | - | TRBJ1-5 | TRBV18 | TGTGCCAGCTCACCAGTTGGGACAGGGTCCAATCAGCCCCAGCATTTT | CASSPVGTGSNQPQHF